Below are 20 T cell receptor beta chains sequenced from a single sample in a study of CD8+ T cells in alopecia areata. As to treatment: oral pan-JAK inhibitor, 5-10 mg twice daily. RNA was extracted and reverse transcribed into cDNA as the sequencing template. The assay was immunoSEQ multiplex PCR, and TCRdb's table has in-frame clones only and misses some. The data contain 200,000 or so clones, 58% of them singletons. The sequencing here drew on CD4+ T cells sorted from blood, taken at week 24, from a patient treated with tofacitinib. The source of these receptors is a human donor with alopecia areata.

This chain links TRBV5-1 with TRBJ2-1, with 8 bases aligning to TRBD1. Germline V lookup: CDR1 SGHRS, CDR2 YFSETQ. CDR3 length: 16 residues. The ends lost 4 bases at V and 3 bases at J; junction bases unmatched: 9. The CDR3 coding sequence is TGCGCCAGCAGCGAAATTCAGGGGGCCGACTACAATGAGCAGTTCTTC. Encoded protein: CASSEIQGADYNEQFF.

The chain employs TRBV5-1 and TRBJ2-7; the D gene is possibly TRBD2 (5 bases). Trimming removed 5 bases from V and 4 bases from J, with 19 bases in between. The CDR3 totals 15 residues. The germline V gene encodes CDR1 SGHRS and CDR2 YFSETQ. The CDR3 nucleotides are TGCGCCAGCAGGGTAGGTGGACTGAGGCCTTACGAGCAGTACTTC. This translates into CASRVGGLRPYEQYF. Using reference TRBV5-1 and TRBJ2-7 for the parts outside the CDR3, the full variable domain is KAGVTQTPRYLIKTRGQQVTLSCSPISGHRSVSWYQQTPGQGLQFLFEYFSETQRNKGNFPGRFSGRQFSNSRSEMNVSTLELGDSALYLCASRVGGLRPYEQYFGPGTRLTVT.

This chain links TRBV20-1 with TRBJ2-7; D is ambiguous. CDR3 length: 11 amino acids. Germline V gene sequence: CDR1 DFQATT, CDR2 SNEGSKA (reference sequence). V lost 6 bases to trimming and J lost 2 bases, with 8 bases between them. The CDR3 loop reads CSAHATYEQYF. CDR3 DNA sequence: TGCAGTGCCCATGCTACCTACGAGCAGTACTTC.

This chain connects TRBV27 to TRBJ2-1; D gene uncertain. CDR1 and CDR2 (germline): MNHEY, SMNVEV (reference sequence). The CDR3 is 15 amino acids. V was clipped by 4 bases and J by 0 bases, with 10 bases between them. The CDR3 nucleotides are TGTGCCAGCAGTTCGGGCCGTAGCTCCTACAATGAGCAGTTCTTC. It codes for CASSSGRSSYNEQFF.

The J gene is TRBJ2-2, the V gene TRBV7-2; D unclear. Germline V lookup: CDR1 SGHTA, CDR2 FQGNSA. V was cut by 1 base and J by 0 bases, with 6 bases left in between. The length of the CDR3 is 15 residues. CDR3 residues: CASSLGGTNTGELFF. DNA of the CDR3: TGTGCCAGCAGCTTAGGGGGAACGAACACCGGGGAGCTGTTTTTT.

V gene TRBV28 combines with J gene TRBJ2-1; 11 bases match TRBD2. CDR1 is MDHEN, CDR2 SYDVKM, per germline. The CDR3 covers 16 residues. V shed 6 bases and J 6 bases; nucleotides not matched to a gene: 10. The CDR3 coding sequence is TGTGCCAGCAGGATAGCGGGAGGGGGCAGAGGCAATGAGCAGTTCTTC. Amino acids: CASRIAGGGRGNEQFF.

The chain combines TRBV14 with TRBJ2-7; 12 bases are shared with TRBD1. The junction had 9 bases not matched to a gene; V was cut back by 4 bases and J by 5 bases. CDR1 SGHDN and CDR2 FVKESK come from the germline V gene. The CDR3 runs 16 residues. In nucleotides, the CDR3 is TGTGCCAGCAGCCCCCCCGGGACAGGGGGCATCAACGAGCAGTACTTC. It yields the protein CASSPPGTGGINEQYF.

The genes are TRBV29-1 and TRBJ1-5; TRBD1 matches at 11 bases. With V trimmed by 8 bases and J by 2 bases, 17 bases remained unmatched. Germline V gene sequence: CDR1 SQVTM, CDR2 ANQGSEA. CDR3 length equals 18 residues. The CDR3 region has the DNA TGCAGCACAACCCCTGGACAGGGGGCAGTTCGTGGCAATCAGCCCCAGCATTTT. It codes for CSTTPGQGAVRGNQPQHF. The complete variable domain, with remaining parts taken from reference TRBV29-1 and TRBJ1-5, reads SAVISQKPSRDICQRGTSLTIQCQVDSQVTMMFWYRQQPGQSLTLIATANQGSEATYESGFVIDKFPISRPNLTFSTLTVSNMSPEDSSIYLCSTTPGQGAVRGNQPQHFGDGTRLSIL.

The chain is built from TRBV15 and TRBJ2-5, with 7 bases fitting TRBD1. TRBJ2-7 explains the end of the DNA better; the J call may be wrong. CDR1 and CDR2 (germline): LNHNV, YYDKDF (reference sequence). The CDR3 is made up of 14 amino acids. The CDR3 nucleotides are TGTGCCACCAGCAGTAGGGACAGACACTACGAGCAGTACTTC. It is translated as CATSSRDRHYEQYF.

This clone occurred a few times. The chain carries TRBV5-5 and TRBJ1-2, with 8 bases fitting TRBD1. The CDR3 spans 14 residues. Trimming took 3 bases from V and 5 from J; bases not matched to a gene: 6. Germline assignment: CDR1 SGHKS and CDR2 YYEKEE (reference sequence). The CDR3 bases are TGTGCCAGCAGCTCCGGACAGGGTGGATATGGCTACACCTTC. Translation: CASSSGQGGYGYTF.

The chain uses TRBV7-9 and TRBJ1-1, with 7 positions matching TRBD1. The V gene's germline CDR1 is SEHNR and CDR2 FQNEAQ (reference sequence). This CDR3 region has 15 residues. V was clipped by 5 bases and J by 2 bases; unmatched bases: 8. This CDR3 reads CASSPIRGVNTEAFF. The CDR3, as DNA: TGTGCCAGCAGCCCAATCAGGGGGGTAAACACTGAAGCTTTCTTT.

V gene TRBV27 combines with J gene TRBJ2-2, with 8 bases matching TRBD2. Germline CDR1 and CDR2: MNHEY and SMNVEV (reference sequence). The CDR3 spans 15 residues. V trimming: 2 bases; J trimming: 6 bases; junction bases outside the gene matches: 5. CDR3 coding DNA: TGTGCCAGCAGTTTAGCGGGGGGACCGTCCGGGGAGCTGTTTTTT. Translating it yields CASSLAGGPSGELFF.

This chain joins TRBV10-3 and TRBJ2-2; TRBD2 matches at 7 bases. The germline V gene encodes CDR1 ENHRY and CDR2 SYGVKD. Trimming cost V 0 bases and J 5 bases; bases outside gene matches: 0. This CDR3 is 14 amino acids long. The CDR3 DNA is TGTGCCATCAGTGAGTCTAGCGGGACCGGGGAGCTGTTTTTT. Its translation is CAISESSGTGELFF.

This clone was observed a handful of times. The chain recombines TRBV5-1 with TRBJ2-5; D is possibly TRBD1 (5 bases). With 0 bases removed from V and 5 bases from J, the gap between germline ends came to 17 bases. CDR3 length: 16 residues. Germline V gene sequence: CDR1 SGHRS, CDR2 YFSETQ. In DNA, the CDR3 is TGCGCCAGCAGCTTGGGCTTGGACCCCTCAGGGGAGACCCAGTACTTC. This codes for CASSLGLDPSGETQYF.

The V call is TRBV30, the J call TRBJ2-7; D perhaps matches TRBD2 (5 bases). The V and J ends lost 1 base and 5 bases respectively, with 6 bases between them. Germline-derived CDR1 and CDR2 are GTSNPN and SVGIG (reference sequence). The CDR3 sequence is 11 residues long. The CDR3 reads CAWSAGDEQYF. Written as DNA, the CDR3 is TGTGCCTGGAGTGCCGGGGACGAGCAGTACTTC.

This clone came up a few times. V gene TRBV7-9 combines with J gene TRBJ1-1, with D possibly being TRBD1 (6 bases). The CDR3 runs to 16 residues. V shed 1 base and J shed 7 bases, with 19 bases lying between them. The germline CDR1 and CDR2 sequences are SEHNR and FQNEAQ (reference sequence). CDR3 protein: CASSLERWLQGNEAFF. Written as DNA, the CDR3 is TGTGCCAGCAGCTTAGAGCGGTGGCTACAGGGCAATGAAGCTTTCTTT. Full variable domain (rest looked up from reference TRBV7-9 and TRBJ1-1): DTGVSQNPRHKITKRGQNVTFRCDPISEHNRLYWYRQTLGQGPEFLTYFQNEAQLEKSRLLSDRFSAERPKGSFSTLEIQRTEQGDSAMYLCASSLERWLQGNEAFFGQGTRLTVV.

Concerning this clone itself: Sequence at one end of the junction differs from germline and may be a read error. The chain joins TRBV4-3 to TRBJ2-5, with 8 bases fitting TRBD2. Germline V gene lookup returns CDR1 LGHNA and CDR2 YSLEER. This CDR3 has 15 amino acids. The CDR3 is CAGSHLSGVTETQYF. CDR3 nucleotide sequence: TGCGCCGGCAGCCACCTTAGCGGGGTTACGGAGACCCAGTACTTC.

The chain recombines TRBV4-2 with TRBJ2-5; D possibly corresponds to TRBD1 (6 bases). The V end was cut by 2 bases, the J end by 6 bases, with 16 bases between. CDR1 LGHNA and CDR2 YNFKEQ come from the germline V gene. The CDR3 runs 15 residues. CDR3 bases: TGTGCCAGCAGCCAAAATAACAGGGCTGGGCAGACCCAGTACTTC. Residues: CASSQNNRAGQTQYF.

The chain employs TRBV29-1 and TRBJ1-1; D is ambiguous. Trimming stripped 6 bases from V and 1 base from J, with 12 bases between. The CDR3 has 13 amino acids. The germline V gene encodes CDR1 SQVTM and CDR2 ANQGSEA. The CDR3 nucleotides read TGCAGCGTCGGGGAGACGTGGAACACTGAAGCTTTCTTT. It is translated as CSVGETWNTEAFF.

The chain recombines TRBV29-1 with TRBJ1-1; D ambiguous. V lost 4 bases and J lost 3, with 12 bases in between. This CDR3 has 13 amino acids. From germline, CDR1 is SQVTM and CDR2 ANQGSEA. The CDR3 sequence: CSVGQGRDTEAFF. The CDR3 nucleotides read TGCAGCGTTGGCCAAGGGCGGGACACTGAAGCTTTCTTT.